This T cell receptor beta chain was obtained from a study of blood T cell repertoires in COVID-19. Looking at the study overall: Samples came from the United States, Italy and Spain, spanning acute and convalescent COVID-19. T cells, B-cell-depleted T cells, or PBMCs supplied cDNA or gDNA.

Per the original data handling: Estimated nucleated cell counts came from reference gene primer amplification. Measured with immunoSEQ multiplex PCR; TCRdb has only the in-frame clones, and not every one. The V and J calls and the clone size are those of that table, but D and trimming were determined from the DNA. The repertoire holds nearly 100,000 clones, with about 86% as singletons. CDR1 SNHLY and CDR2 FYNNEI come from the germline V gene. The germline V and J ends were trimmed by 7 bases and 2 bases, with 14 bases remaining between them. The CDR3 contains 14 residues. The V and J genes are TRBV2 and TRBJ1-2; no definite D call. Sequenced input: peripheral blood. The TCR sequence derives from a man of 80 years or more with acute or convalescent COVID-19. This chain's CDR3 is CASTEEGDNYGYTF. The CDR3, as DNA: TGTGCCAGCACCGAAGAGGGAGACAACTATGGCTACACCTTC.